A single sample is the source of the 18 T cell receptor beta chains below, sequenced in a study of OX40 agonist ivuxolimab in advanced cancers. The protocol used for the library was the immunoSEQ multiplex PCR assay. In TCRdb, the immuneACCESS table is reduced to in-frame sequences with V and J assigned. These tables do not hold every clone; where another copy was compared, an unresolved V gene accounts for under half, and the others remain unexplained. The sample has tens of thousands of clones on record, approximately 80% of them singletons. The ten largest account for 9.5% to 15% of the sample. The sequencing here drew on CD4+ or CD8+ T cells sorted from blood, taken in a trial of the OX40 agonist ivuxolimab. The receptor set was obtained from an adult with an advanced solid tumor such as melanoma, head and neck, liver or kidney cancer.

CDR3 nucleotide sequence: TGCAGCGTTGAAGGGGGACTAGCGGGAGGGCCAGATACGCAGTATTTT. It specifies CSVEGGLAGGPDTQYF. This sequence joins TRBV29-1 and TRBJ2-3; 16 positions agree with TRBD2. The CDR3 covers 16 residues. After removal of 1 base from V and 4 bases from J, the junction contained 2 bases not matched to a gene. Germline V gene sequence: CDR1 SQVTM, CDR2 ANQGSEA.

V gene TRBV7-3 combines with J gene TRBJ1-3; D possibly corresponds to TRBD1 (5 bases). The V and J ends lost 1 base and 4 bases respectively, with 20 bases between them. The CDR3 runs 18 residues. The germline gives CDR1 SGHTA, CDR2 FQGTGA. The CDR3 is CASSLRKIRGLSGNTIYF. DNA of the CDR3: TGTGCCAGCAGCTTAAGGAAGATTCGGGGGTTATCAGGAAACACCATATATTTT.

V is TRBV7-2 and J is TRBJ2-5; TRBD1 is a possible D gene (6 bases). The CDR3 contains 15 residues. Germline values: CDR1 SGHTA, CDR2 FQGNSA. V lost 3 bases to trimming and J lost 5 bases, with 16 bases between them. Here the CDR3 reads CASSFRGGTGETQYF. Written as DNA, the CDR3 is TGTGCCAGCAGCTTTCGTGGGGGTACAGGGGAGACCCAGTACTTC.

The CDR3 loop reads CASSLAGQGADEQFF. The CDR3 coding sequence is TGTGCCAGCAGCTTAGCGGGACAGGGGGCTGATGAGCAGTTCTTC. V gene TRBV7-2 combines with J gene TRBJ2-1; 12 bases match TRBD1. Germline CDR1 SGHTA, CDR2 FQGNSA. The length of the CDR3 is 15 residues. The ends lost 0 bases at V and 8 bases at J; junction bases unmatched: 2.

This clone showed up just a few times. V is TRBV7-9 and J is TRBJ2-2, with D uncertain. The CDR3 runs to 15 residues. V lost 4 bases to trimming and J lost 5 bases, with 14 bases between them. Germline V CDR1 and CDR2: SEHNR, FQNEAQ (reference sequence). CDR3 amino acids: CASSWAELRTGELFF. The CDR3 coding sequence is TGTGCCAGCAGCTGGGCCGAACTCCGGACCGGGGAGCTGTTTTTT. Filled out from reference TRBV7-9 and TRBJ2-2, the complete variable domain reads DTGVSQNPRHKITKRGQNVTFRCDPISEHNRLYWYRQTLGQGPEFLTYFQNEAQLEKSRLLSDRFSAERPKGSFSTLEIQRTEQGDSAMYLCASSWAELRTGELFFGEGSRLTVL.

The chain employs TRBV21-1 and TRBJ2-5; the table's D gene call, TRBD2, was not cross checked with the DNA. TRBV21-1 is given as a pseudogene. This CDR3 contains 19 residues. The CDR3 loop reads CASSPRIRTSRTPEETQYF. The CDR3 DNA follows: TGTGCCAGCAGCCCCCGTATACGGACTAGCCGGACCCCTGAAGAGACCCAGTACTTC.

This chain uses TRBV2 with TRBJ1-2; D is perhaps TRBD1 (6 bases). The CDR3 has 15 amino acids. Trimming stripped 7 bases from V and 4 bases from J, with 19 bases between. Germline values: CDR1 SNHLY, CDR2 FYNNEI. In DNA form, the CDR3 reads TGTGCCAGCAACGGGACACCCGTCCCATCCTATGGCTACACCTTC. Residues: CASNGTPVPSYGYTF.

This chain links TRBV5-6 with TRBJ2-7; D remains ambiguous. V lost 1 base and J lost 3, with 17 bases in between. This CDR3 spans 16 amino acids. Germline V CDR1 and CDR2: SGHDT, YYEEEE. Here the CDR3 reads CASSLYGLAAYYEQYF. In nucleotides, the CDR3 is TGTGCCAGCAGCTTGTACGGCCTGGCAGCATACTACGAGCAGTACTTC.

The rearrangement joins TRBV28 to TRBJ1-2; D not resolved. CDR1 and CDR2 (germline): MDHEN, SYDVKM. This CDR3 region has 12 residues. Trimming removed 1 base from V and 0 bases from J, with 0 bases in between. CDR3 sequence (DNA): TGTGCCAGCAGTTTATCTAACTATGGCTACACCTTC. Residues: CASSLSNYGYTF.

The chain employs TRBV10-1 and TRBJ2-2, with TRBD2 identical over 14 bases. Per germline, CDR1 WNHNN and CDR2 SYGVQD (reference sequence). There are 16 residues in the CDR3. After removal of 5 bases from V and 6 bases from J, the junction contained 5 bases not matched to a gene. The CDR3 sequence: CASSRGLAGGAGELFF. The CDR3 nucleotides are TGCGCCAGCAGTCGCGGACTAGCGGGGGGCGCCGGGGAGCTGTTTTTT.

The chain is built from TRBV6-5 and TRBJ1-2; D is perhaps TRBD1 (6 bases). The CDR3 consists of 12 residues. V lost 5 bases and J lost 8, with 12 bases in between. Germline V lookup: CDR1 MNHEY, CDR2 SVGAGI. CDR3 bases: TGTGCCAGCAGTAGGGCCCAGGGGGGCTACACCTTC. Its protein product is CASSRAQGGYTF.

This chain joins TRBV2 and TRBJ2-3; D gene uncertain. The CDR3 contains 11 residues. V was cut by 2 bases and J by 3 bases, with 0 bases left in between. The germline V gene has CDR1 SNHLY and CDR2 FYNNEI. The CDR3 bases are TGTGCCAGCAGTGAAACAGATACGCAGTATTTT. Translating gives CASSETDTQYF.

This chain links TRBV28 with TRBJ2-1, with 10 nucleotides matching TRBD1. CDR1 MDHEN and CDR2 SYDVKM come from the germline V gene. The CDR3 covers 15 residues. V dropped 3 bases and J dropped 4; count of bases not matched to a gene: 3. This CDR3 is CASSFRDRGYNEQFF. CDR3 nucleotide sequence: TGTGCCAGCAGTTTCCGGGACAGGGGATACAATGAGCAGTTCTTC.

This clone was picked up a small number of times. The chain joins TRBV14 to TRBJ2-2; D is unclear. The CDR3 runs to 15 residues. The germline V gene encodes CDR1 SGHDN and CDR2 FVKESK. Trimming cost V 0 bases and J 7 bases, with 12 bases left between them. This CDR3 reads CASSQDLTVYGELFF. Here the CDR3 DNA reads TGTGCCAGCAGCCAAGATCTCACGGTCTACGGGGAGCTGTTTTTT.

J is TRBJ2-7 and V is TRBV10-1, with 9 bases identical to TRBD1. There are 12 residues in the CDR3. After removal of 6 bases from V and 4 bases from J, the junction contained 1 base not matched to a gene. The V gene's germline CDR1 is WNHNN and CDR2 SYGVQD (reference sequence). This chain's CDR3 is CASRDRGYEQYV. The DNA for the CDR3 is TGCGCCAGCAGGGACAGGGGTTACGAGCAGTACGTC.

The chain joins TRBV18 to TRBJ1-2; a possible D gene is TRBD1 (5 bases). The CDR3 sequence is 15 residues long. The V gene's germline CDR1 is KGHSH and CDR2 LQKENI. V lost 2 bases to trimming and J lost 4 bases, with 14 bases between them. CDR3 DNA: TGTGCCAGCTCACCAATGATGGGGGGGAGCTATGGCTACACCTTC. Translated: CASSPMMGGSYGYTF.

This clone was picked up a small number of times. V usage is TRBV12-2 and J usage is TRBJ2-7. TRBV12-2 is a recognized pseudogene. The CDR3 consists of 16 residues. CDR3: CASRLAGTTSSYEQYV. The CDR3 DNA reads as TGTGCAAGTCGCTTAGCGGGGACGACGAGCTCCTACGAGCAGTACGTC.

CDR3 region: CASSPWDRLISYEQYF. CDR3 sequence (DNA): TGTGCCAGCAGCCCATGGGACAGGCTTATTTCCTACGAGCAGTACTTC. This chain connects TRBV9 to TRBJ2-7; TRBD1 matches 8 bases. Germline CDR1 SGDLS, CDR2 YYNGEE. With V trimmed by 4 bases and J by 1 base, 10 bases remained unmatched. The CDR3 has 16 amino acids.